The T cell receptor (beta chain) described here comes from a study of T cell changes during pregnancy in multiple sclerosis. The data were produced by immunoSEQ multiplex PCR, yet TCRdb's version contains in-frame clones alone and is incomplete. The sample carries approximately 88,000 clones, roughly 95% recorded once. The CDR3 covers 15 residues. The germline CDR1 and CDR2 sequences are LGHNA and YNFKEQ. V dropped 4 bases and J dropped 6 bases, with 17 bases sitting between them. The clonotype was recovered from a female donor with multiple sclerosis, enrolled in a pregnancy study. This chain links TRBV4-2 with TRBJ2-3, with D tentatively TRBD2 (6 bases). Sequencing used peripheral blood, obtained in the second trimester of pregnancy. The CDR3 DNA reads TGTGCCAGCAGCCTACCCGGGAGAGAGGGGGATACGCAGTATTTT. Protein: CASSLPGREGDTQYF.